The text below deals with one TCR beta chain. The clone's antigen remains unknown. There are no base qualities to consult, and no much larger clone falls within one base. Ficoll-Paque density gradient centrifugation was the method used to isolate PBMCs. This sample was taken from a study of T-cell memory formation after mild COVID-19 (dated by TCRdb to the early 2020s). About the investigation overall: TCR sequence clusters from the two donors were found to be largely donor specific. The cohort was made up of two young adult volunteers, one female and one male, who were previously healthy. T-cell clones expanding and contracting after mild COVID-19 in a couple of donors were tracked by longitudinal TCRalpha and TCRbeta repertoire sequencing.

The germline V end is reduced by 2 bases and the J end by 8 bases; junction bases left unmatched: 6. Including cysteine and phenylalanine, the CDR3 has 15 amino acids. Only the CDR3 region is kept as DNA, spanning 45 bases read in frame from base 1. The germline V gene sets CDR1 to MNHEY and CDR2 to SVGEGT. Overall results and qualifications from the work: Only two mild cases were covered by the study, and larger cohorts that include severe cases with pre-infection samples were considered necessary. Contracting CD4+ clones turned up mainly in the CM and EM memory subsets, whereas EMRA was where CD8+ clones were enriched. Whether the second-wave clones peaking on day 37 were SARS-CoV-2 specific was not confirmed. Clones contracting from day 15 to 85 had balanced CD4/CD8 phenotypes, while a second wave expanding from day 15 to 37 was biased towards CD4+. Some responding clones were detected in pre-infection memory, which suggested that pre-existing cross-reactive memory T cells had joined the SARS-CoV-2 response.

Reads for this sample came from an Illumina NovaSeq 6000. TCRalpha and TCRbeta cDNA libraries were built by 5'RACE with constant-segment primers, adding sample barcodes and unique molecular identifiers. RNA was extracted from every sample with Trizol reagent. Amplification of the libraries took two PCR steps, and the second step added a second sample barcode plus Illumina TruSeq adapters. The libraries were sequenced on an Illumina NovaSeq using 2 x 150 bp paired-end reads. The study's own analysis went as follows. The reads were demultiplexed and collapsed into UMI-guided consensus sequences using migec v1.2.7. With mixcr v2.1.11, UMI consensuses were aligned to TRA and TRB V and J templates and assembled into clonotypes. Expanded or contracted clonotypes were those called significant by both edgeR and NoisET, with noise models trained on biological replicates. edgeR calls used a false discovery rate-adjusted p below 0.01 and a log2 fold-change threshold of 1. As an exploratory analysis of dynamics, max-normalized trajectories of the 1000 most abundant clonotypes were examined by PCA with hierarchical clustering. Separately sequenced CD4+ and CD8+ repertoires were used to assign the CD4 or CD8 phenotype of responding clones. TCRdb reran the public reads through fastp at Q25 and MiXCR, keeping productive beta chains. Every CDR3 protein is listed once, alongside the most common genes and DNA of its rows. The V and J calls shown here were made by TCRdb, not taken from the authors' results. Across this sample there are 450,000 to 650,000 distinct CDR3 sequences, with 20% seen only once. The top ten clonotypes cover around 13% of the sample.

The sequenced sample consisted of PBMCs or a T cell subset sorted from them (not recorded which). This clonotype was obtained from an adult woman who had mild COVID-19 (a few samples of this study predate the infection). The sample titles of this study are shuffled in the database, so cell type and time point are left out; the donor was told from shared clones. The chain was built from TRBV6-2 or TRBV6-3 and TRBJ1-5; 10 of the junction bases match TRBD1. The CDR3 reads as follows: CASSYGGTGVKPQHF. The nucleotides are TGTGCCAGCAGTTACGGGGGGACAGGGGTAAAGCCCCAGCATTTT.